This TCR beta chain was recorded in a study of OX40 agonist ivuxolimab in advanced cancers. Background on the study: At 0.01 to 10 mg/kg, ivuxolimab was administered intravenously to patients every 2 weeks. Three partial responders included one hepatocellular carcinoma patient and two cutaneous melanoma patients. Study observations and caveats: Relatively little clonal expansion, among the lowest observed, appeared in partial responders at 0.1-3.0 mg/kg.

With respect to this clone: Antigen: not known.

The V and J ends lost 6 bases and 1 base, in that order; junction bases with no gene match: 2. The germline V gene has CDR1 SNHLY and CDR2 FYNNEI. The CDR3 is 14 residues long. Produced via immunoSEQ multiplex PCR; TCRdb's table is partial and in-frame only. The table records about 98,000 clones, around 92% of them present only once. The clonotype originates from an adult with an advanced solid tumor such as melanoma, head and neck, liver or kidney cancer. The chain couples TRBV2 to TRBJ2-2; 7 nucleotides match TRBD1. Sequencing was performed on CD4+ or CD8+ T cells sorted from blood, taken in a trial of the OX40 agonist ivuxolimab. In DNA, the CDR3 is TGTGCCAGCAGCGGACAGGTGAACACCGGGGAGCTGTTTTTT. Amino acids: CASSGQVNTGELFF.